This TCR beta chain is from a study of identical twins. This clonotype was observed many times. MiXCR, applied by TCRdb to the 5' RACE reads, yields one record per CDR3 protein. This sample has hundreds of thousands of distinct CDR3 sequences, with 5.5% to 7% found just once. Donors uniformly comprised healthy Caucasians. CDR3 length: 14 amino acids. Trimming shortened V by 3 bases and J by 10 bases, and 13 bases separated the two germline ends. This sample was also put to use in a study of yellow fever vaccine responses in identical twins. That source notes: Twins reportedly mounted vaccine T cell responses that seemed partly convergent, partly personalized.

This receptor was taken from a young woman in good health. The chain uses TRBV12-3 or TRBV12-4 and TRBJ1-6; D might be TRBD1 (6 bases). What was sequenced was memory (CD45RO+) T cells sorted from blood. CDR3 bases: TGTGCCAGCAGTTTCATGGGGGGCGGATCACCCCTCCACTTT. Encoded protein: CASSFMGGGSPLHF.